This TCR beta chain was observed in a study of CD4+ T cells in melanoma. Assay: immunoSEQ multiplex PCR; the TCRdb copy retains only in-frame clones and omits some. The repertoire holds over 130,000 clones, with about nine tenths as singletons. The V end lost 0 bases, the J end lost 7 bases, and 9 bases lay between the germline ends. From germline, CDR1 is MGHRA and CDR2 YSYEKL. This CDR3 comprises 13 residues. V and J are TRBV4-1 and TRBJ1-2; no definite D call. The TCR originated in a human donor with melanoma. CDR3 coding DNA: TGCGCCAGCAGCCAAGATGCTCGTCTTGGCTACACCTTC. Amino acid sequence: CASSQDARLGYTF.